The 23 T cell receptor beta chains presented below share a single source sample, sequenced in a study of shared clonotypes between healthy human individuals. The protocol was immunoSEQ multiplex PCR, while the TCRdb copy is restricted to in-frame clones and leaves out a portion. The data show millions of clones, just over 90% seen once. Source material: naive CD4+ T cells sorted from blood. The subset was: CD45RA+ positively selected. The receptors come from a man aged 18 to 30 in good health.

Only one count was recorded for this clone. The same CDR3 can be traced to other DNA sequences in this sample. V gene TRBV7-9 combines with J gene TRBJ2-1; no clear D gene. V lost 1 base, J lost 2 bases, and 3 bases lay in between. The germline V gene has CDR1 SEHNR and CDR2 FQNEAQ (reference sequence). The CDR3 has 13 residues. The CDR3 DNA reads as TGTGCCAGCAGCTTAGGCCCCTACAATGAGCAGTTCTTC. This sequence encodes CASSLGPYNEQFF.

This clone was observed a few times. At the DNA level, this CDR3 is encoded by other sequences in the same sample as well. J is TRBJ2-5 and V is TRBV5-1; D tentatively reads TRBD1 or TRBD2 (6 bases each). This CDR3 contains 14 residues. The germline gives CDR1 SGHRS, CDR2 YFSETQ. Trimming removed 2 bases at V and 1 base at J, with 9 bases between. CDR3 region: CASSLQGLQETQYF. As DNA, the CDR3 is TGCGCCAGCAGCTTACAGGGACTCCAAGAGACCCAGTACTTC.

This chain links TRBV7-8 with TRBJ2-3; maybe TRBD2 (6 bases). This CDR3 is 15 amino acids long. Trimming removed 1 base from V and 1 base from J, with 9 bases in between. CDR1 is SGHVS, CDR2 FQNEAQ, per germline. The CDR3, as DNA: TGTGCCAGCAGCTTAGTTGGAGGGGGCACAGATACGCAGTATTTT. Amino acids: CASSLVGGGTDTQYF.

The chain links TRBV5-1 to TRBJ1-1; 8 positions match TRBD1. Germline V gene sequence: CDR1 SGHRS, CDR2 YFSETQ. The CDR3 totals 13 residues. The trim removed 4 bases at V and 10 bases at J, leaving 9 bases unmatched. CDR3 in amino acids: CASSAEGQEPAFF. The CDR3, as DNA: TGCGCCAGCAGCGCGGAGGGACAGGAGCCAGCTTTCTTT.

The chain is built from TRBV30 and TRBJ2-5, with 12 bases matching TRBD1. Trimming cost V 5 bases and J 4 bases; bases outside gene matches: 5. There are 14 residues in the CDR3. Germline V CDR1 and CDR2: GTSNPN, SVGIG (reference sequence). This CDR3 is CAWGGQGAGETQYF. The CDR3, as DNA: TGTGCCTGGGGGGGACAGGGGGCAGGAGAGACCCAGTACTTC.

The rearrangement uses TRBV11-3 and TRBJ2-2; D might be TRBD1 (5 bases). With 4 bases removed from V and 0 bases from J, the gap between germline ends came to 18 bases. Germline V gives CDR1 SGHNT, CDR2 YENEEA. The CDR3 sequence is 18 residues long. CDR3 in amino acids: CASSSSLIGAANTGELFF. The CDR3 region has the DNA TGTGCCAGCAGCTCCTCATTAATAGGGGCAGCGAACACCGGGGAGCTGTTTTTT. Full variable domain (rest looked up from reference TRBV11-3 and TRBJ2-2): EAGVVQSPRYKIIEKKQPVAFWCNPISGHNTLYWYLQNLGQGPELLIRYENEEAVDDSQLPKDRFSAERLKGVDSTLKIQPAELGDSAVYLCASSSSLIGAANTGELFFGEGSRLTVL.

This sequence joins TRBV7-2 and TRBJ2-2; 10 bases are shared with TRBD2. The CDR3 loop spans 16 amino acids. With V trimmed by 3 bases and J by 6 bases, 7 bases remained unmatched. Per germline, CDR1 SGHTA and CDR2 FQGNSA. The CDR3 loop is CASSLSGRAVSGELFF. In DNA form, the CDR3 reads TGTGCCAGCAGCTTGAGCGGGAGGGCCGTCTCCGGGGAGCTGTTTTTT.

J is TRBJ2-1 and V is TRBV6-1, with a tentative D call TRBD2 (5 bases). V dropped 6 bases and J dropped 6 bases, with 15 bases sitting between them. The CDR3 has 14 residues. Germline V gene data show CDR1 as MNHNS and CDR2 as SASEGT. CDR3 amino acids: CASRLLALINEQFF. The CDR3 nucleotides are TGTGCCAGCAGACTCCTAGCCCTGATCAATGAGCAGTTCTTC.

V usage is TRBV19 and J usage is TRBJ2-1; TRBD2 might be the D (6 bases). Trimming shortened V by 6 bases and J by 2 bases, and 14 bases separated the two germline ends. The CDR3 loop spans 15 amino acids. In germline, CDR1 is LNHDA, CDR2 SQIVND (reference sequence). The CDR3 region has the DNA TGTGCCAGTAGGTATGAGGGAGGCACCTACAATGAGCAGTTCTTC. Its translation is CASRYEGGTYNEQFF.

This clone was detected a few times. The chain is built from TRBV6-1 and TRBJ1-1; D is unresolved. The V end lost 1 base, the J end lost 2 bases, and 5 bases lay between the germline ends. CDR1 is MNHNS and CDR2 is SASEGT in the germline V gene. This CDR3 region has 13 residues. The CDR3 DNA is TGTGCCAGCAGTGAAGACGGAAACACTGAAGCTTTCTTT. Amino acids: CASSEDGNTEAFF.

The J gene is TRBJ2-1, the V gene TRBV18; D is unclear. Germline-derived CDR1 and CDR2 are KGHSH and LQKENI. This CDR3 region has 16 residues. V lost 6 bases and J 4 bases, leaving 19 bases between the germline ends. As DNA, the CDR3 is TGTGCCAGCTCCCCTGGACCGATACTCCCATACAATGAGCAGTTCTTC. It codes for CASSPGPILPYNEQFF.

The chain is built from TRBV18 and TRBJ2-2; a possible D gene is TRBD2 (6 bases). The germline CDR1 and CDR2 sequences are KGHSH and LQKENI. The length of the CDR3 is 15 residues. Trimming removed 4 bases from V and 0 bases from J, with 9 bases in between. CDR3 region: CASSRRGANTGELFF. The CDR3 region has the DNA TGTGCCAGCTCACGGCGGGGCGCGAACACCGGGGAGCTGTTTTTT.

The rearrangement uses TRBV5-4 and TRBJ1-4; D might be TRBD1 (6 bases). The CDR3 contains 14 residues. V was shortened by 4 bases and J by 5 bases, with 12 bases between the two germline ends. Per germline, CDR1 SGHNT and CDR2 YYREEE (reference sequence). The DNA of the CDR3 is TGTGCCAGCAGCCCCGGACAGCAGAATGAAAAACTGTTTTTT. Its protein is CASSPGQQNEKLFF.

The V and J genes are TRBV5-6 and TRBJ1-3; the match to TRBD1 covers 7 bases. V shed 1 base, J shed 1 base, and the junction held 8 bases outside the gene matches. Per the germline V gene, CDR1 is SGHDT and CDR2 is YYEEEE. This CDR3 comprises 17 residues. The CDR3 region has the DNA TGTGCCAGCAGCTTGTCCGGGACAGCGGGATCTGGAAACACCATATATTTT. It codes for CASSLSGTAGSGNTIYF.

Points on this clone: Other DNA sequences of this sample code for an identical CDR3. This chain links TRBV15 with TRBJ2-5, with D perhaps matching TRBD1 (6 bases). The germline CDR1 and CDR2 sequences are LNHNV and YYDKDF (reference sequence). Trimming left V 0 bases short and J 5 bases short, with 7 bases between. The CDR3 is 13 amino acids. The CDR3 nucleotides read TGTGCCACCAGCAGAGATCAGGGGGAGACCCAGTACTTC. This translates into CATSRDQGETQYF.

The chain is built from TRBV4-1 and TRBJ1-4, with 7 bases aligning to TRBD1. With 0 bases clipped from V and 7 bases from J, the junction kept 8 bases outside the gene matches. Germline CDR1 is MGHRA and CDR2 is YSYEKL. The CDR3 has 16 residues. The CDR3 region is CASSQDMGRGTEKLFF. The CDR3 DNA sequence: TGCGCCAGCAGCCAAGATATGGGCAGGGGGACTGAAAAACTGTTTTTT.

The rearrangement links TRBV28 to TRBJ2-5; TRBD1 matches at 7 bases. Germline V gene lookup returns CDR1 MDHEN and CDR2 SYDVKM. The CDR3 totals 14 residues. The V segment lost 7 bases and the J segment 4 bases; nucleotides outside the gene matches: 9. CDR3 amino acids: CASKSGGVVETQYF. DNA for the CDR3: TGTGCCAGCAAATCAGGGGGAGTTGTAGAGACCCAGTACTTC. The complete variable domain, with remaining parts taken from reference TRBV28 and TRBJ2-5, reads DVKVTQSSRYLVKRTGEKVFLECVQDMDHENMFWYRQDPGLGLRLIYFSYDVKMKEKGDIPEGYSVSREKKERFSLILESASTNQTSMYLCASKSGGVVETQYFGPGTRLLVL.

This chain links TRBV5-1 with TRBJ2-2, with 9 bases identical to TRBD1. The V and J ends lost 7 bases and 4 bases, in that order; junction bases with no gene match: 11. The germline CDR1 and CDR2 sequences are SGHRS and YFSETQ. This CDR3 is 16 amino acids long. The CDR3 sequence is CASATEGQGVTGELFF. In DNA form, the CDR3 reads TGCGCCAGCGCGACCGAGGGACAGGGTGTCACCGGGGAGCTGTTTTTT.

The genes are TRBV29-1 and TRBJ1-2; a weak D match, TRBD1 (6 bases). CDR1 is SQVTM and CDR2 is ANQGSEA in the germline V gene. The CDR3 totals 15 residues. With 2 bases removed from V and 9 bases from J, the gap between germline ends came to 22 bases. The chain's CDR3 is CSVERSWGAGVSYTF. As DNA, the CDR3 is TGCAGCGTTGAAAGGAGTTGGGGGGCCGGTGTAAGCTACACCTTC. The full variable domain, rest sourced from reference TRBV29-1 and TRBJ1-2, is SAVISQKPSRDICQRGTSLTIQCQVDSQVTMMFWYRQQPGQSLTLIATANQGSEATYESGFVIDKFPISRPNLTFSTLTVSNMSPEDSSIYLCSVERSWGAGVSYTFGSGTRLTVV.

The V call is TRBV2, the J call TRBJ1-6, with no clear D. There are 13 residues in the CDR3. Germline CDR1 and CDR2: SNHLY and FYNNEI. The V end was cut by 4 bases, the J end by 10 bases, with 11 bases between. CDR3 residues: CASSVKAKSPLHF. In nucleotides, the CDR3 is TGTGCCAGCAGTGTGAAGGCTAAATCACCCCTCCACTTT.

This sequence joins TRBV28 and TRBJ2-5, with TRBD2 matching over 11 bases. Per the germline V gene, CDR1 is MDHEN and CDR2 is SYDVKM. V shed 8 bases, J shed 2 bases, and the junction held 7 bases outside the gene matches. This CDR3 has 15 residues. CDR3 amino acids: CASVAGGLGQETQYF. The CDR3 DNA reads as TGTGCCAGCGTAGCGGGGGGGCTGGGGCAAGAGACCCAGTACTTC.

This clone appeared once. Other nucleotide sequences from this sample produce the same CDR3. The CDR3 bases are TGTGCCAGCTCACGCAGCGGAAGCACAGATACGCAGTATTTT. Translating gives CASSRSGSTDTQYF. The chain combines TRBV18 with TRBJ2-3; D might be TRBD2 (5 bases). The V gene's germline CDR1 is KGHSH and CDR2 LQKENI. CDR3 length equals 14 residues. With 4 bases removed from V and 0 bases from J, the gap between germline ends came to 8 bases. Full variable domain (remainder filled in from reference TRBV18 and TRBJ2-3): NAGVMQNPRHLVRRRGQEARLRCSPMKGHSHVYWYRQLPEEGLKFMVYLQKENIIDESGMPKERFSAEFPKEGPSILRIQQVVRGDSAAYFCASSRSGSTDTQYFGPGTRLTVL.

The chain combines TRBV28 with TRBJ1-5; 8 nucleotides agree with TRBD1. Trimming took 5 bases from V and 1 from J; bases not matched to a gene: 7. Germline V lookup: CDR1 MDHEN, CDR2 SYDVKM. This CDR3 has 16 residues. The CDR3 DNA reads as TGTGCCAGCAGTATTGGACAGGGTGTGAGCAATCAGCCCCAGCATTTT. Translating it yields CASSIGQGVSNQPQHF.